This is a list of T cell receptor beta chains from one sample in a study of blood T cells in healthy people across ages. One entry per CDR3 protein results from TCRdb running MiXCR on the 5' RACE reads. The table includes 1.2 million to 1.5 million distinct CDR3 sequences, 55% to 75% detected once. Material for sequencing was blood. The receptors here all came from a young man in good health. The CDR3 runs from the conserved cysteine through the conserved F or W. The D gene is left open where the match is weak. Not all rows give a size; the values are once, few, many and, for expanded clones, a class.

abundance: few; len: 11; v_gene: TRBV29-1; j_gene: TRBJ1-2; d_gene: .; CDR3nt: TGCAGCGTTGAGCTGGATAGCGGCTACACCTTC; CDR3aa: CSVELDSGYTF
abundance: .; len: 16; v_gene: TRBV7-2; j_gene: TRBJ2-7; d_gene: TRBD2; CDR3nt: TGTGCCAGCAGCCGACTAGCGGGAGGGCCTAACGACGAGCAGTACTTC; CDR3aa: CASSRLAGGPNDEQYF
abundance: .; len: 14; v_gene: TRBV4-1; j_gene: TRBJ1-4; d_gene: .; CDR3nt: TGCGCCAGCAGCCAAGATAACCGGAATGAAAAACTGTTTTTT; CDR3aa: CASSQDNRNEKLFF
abundance: .; len: 15; v_gene: TRBV3-1; j_gene: TRBJ2-2; d_gene: .; CDR3nt: TGTGCCAGCAGCCAAGACCGGGGAATCCCCGGGGAGCTGTTTTTT; CDR3aa: CASSQDRGIPGELFF
abundance: .; len: 15; v_gene: TRBV4-2; j_gene: TRBJ2-7; d_gene: .; CDR3nt: TGTGCCAGCAGCCAAGAGGTCGGGGGTATCGACGAGCAGTACTTC; CDR3aa: CASSQEVGGIDEQYF
abundance: .; len: 13; v_gene: TRBV20-1; j_gene: TRBJ1-6; d_gene: .; CDR3nt: TGCAGTGCTCCCGGGGGAGGGGATTCACCCCTCCACTTT; CDR3aa: CSAPGGGDSPLHF
abundance: .; len: 13; v_gene: TRBV6-6; j_gene: TRBJ2-1; d_gene: .; CDR3nt: TGTGCCACCCGGGACTCCTACTACAATGAGCAGTTCTTC; CDR3aa: CATRDSYYNEQFF
abundance: .; len: 15; v_gene: TRBV27; j_gene: TRBJ2-7; d_gene: TRBD2; CDR3nt: TGTGCCAGCAGTTCCGCCAGCGGGAGGTACTACGAGCAGTACTTC; CDR3aa: CASSSASGRYYEQYF
abundance: .; len: 14; v_gene: TRBV15; j_gene: TRBJ2-5; d_gene: TRBD2; CDR3nt: TGTGCCACCAGCACTTGGGGGGGGACGGAGACCCAGTACTTC; CDR3aa: CATSTWGGTETQYF
abundance: .; len: 17; v_gene: TRBV18; j_gene: TRBJ2-1; d_gene: .; CDR3nt: TGTGCCAGCTCACCTGGGGCCAGGGGATGGGATTGGAATGAGCAGTTCTTC; CDR3aa: CASSPGARGWDWNEQFF
abundance: .; len: 17; v_gene: TRBV5-5; j_gene: TRBJ2-5; d_gene: .; CDR3nt: TGTGCCAGCAGCTCTCTTGGAGGGTCGGGGTACCAAGAGACCCAGTACTTC; CDR3aa: CASSSLGGSGYQETQYF
abundance: .; len: 12; v_gene: TRBV2; j_gene: TRBJ1-2; d_gene: .; CDR3nt: TGTGCCAGCACTCGGGGATCCTATGGCTACACCTTC; CDR3aa: CASTRGSYGYTF
abundance: .; len: 15; v_gene: TRBV14; j_gene: TRBJ1-6; d_gene: TRBD1; CDR3nt: TGTGCCAGCAGACGTACCGGGACAGGGGATTCACCCCTCCACTTT; CDR3aa: CASRRTGTGDSPLHF